These 29 T cell receptor beta chains share one sample of origin, sequenced in a study of CD8+CD57+ T cells in acquired aplastic anemia (dated 2018 in TCRdb). This sample was sequenced with an Illumina HiSeq 2000. Profiling of TCR beta VDJ combinations and CDR3 sequences used genomic DNA as the template. TCRdb reanalyzed the raw reads on its own, using fastp at Q25 for trimming and MiXCR for clone calling, and kept in-frame beta chains. Each entry is one CDR3 protein sequence, shown with its most common DNA and genes. In this sample the table shows around 140,000 distinct CDR3 sequences, 40% to 45% of which occur a single time. 8% to 9% of the sample belongs to the ten largest clones. The sequenced material came from sorted CD4+, CD8+, or CD8+CD57+ T cells (not recorded which) from PBMCs. The receptors were sampled from a human donor in good health, serving as a control.

The chain is built from TRBV30 and TRBJ1-2, with D unresolved. V was shortened by 2 bases and J by 1 base, with 8 bases between the two germline ends. The CDR3 length is 13 residues. CDR1 and CDR2 from the germline V gene are GTSNPN and SVGIG (reference sequence). Written as DNA, the CDR3 is TGTGCCTGGAGTTCCAGCGTTAACTATGGCTACACCTTC. Translation gives CAWSSSVNYGYTF.

This clonotype has more than one count but fewer than ten. The rearrangement joins TRBV19 to TRBJ1-4; D gene unclear. This CDR3 has 21 amino acids. Per germline, CDR1 LNHDA and CDR2 SQIVND (reference sequence). V lost 1 base, J lost 3 bases, and 27 bases lay in between. The CDR3 loop is CASSIVDFPGRPRMANEKLFF. In nucleotides, the CDR3 is TGTGCCAGTAGTATAGTCGATTTCCCCGGACGGCCACGCATGGCTAATGAAAAACTGTTTTTT.

This clonotype was seen many times. The gene calls are TRBV6-1 and TRBJ2-7; 12 bases are shared with TRBD2. CDR3 length: 17 residues. J lost 6 bases, V lost 1 base, and 10 bases had no gene match. Germline V CDR1 and CDR2: MNHNS, SASEGT. The CDR3 nucleotides are TGTGCCAGCAGTGAAGTGTTAGGTGGACTAGCGGGATTCGAGCAGTACTTC. Translated, it gives CASSEVLGGLAGFEQYF.

There are a few counts of this clonotype. Given the absence of the conserved phenylalanine or tryptophan at the CDR3 end, a read error is likely. This chain links TRBV27 with TRBJ1-1; D call uncertain. The CDR3 is made up of 11 amino acids. Germline CDR1 MNHEY, CDR2 SMNVEV (reference sequence). V lost 7 bases and J 5 bases, leaving 8 bases between the germline ends. The chain's CDR3 is CASNWGTEAFY. The DNA for the CDR3 is TGTGCCAGCAACTGGGGAACTGAAGCTTTCTAT.

The chain carries TRBV3-1 and TRBJ1-1; no clear D gene. The V end was cut by 0 bases, the J end by 1 base, with 9 bases between. There are 15 residues in the CDR3. CDR1 is LGHDT, CDR2 YNNKEL, per germline (reference sequence). The CDR3 nucleotides are TGTGCCAGCAGCCAAGATGGCCGGGGGAACACTGAAGCTTTCTTT. Its protein product is CASSQDGRGNTEAFF.

This clonotype was recorded many times. The chain combines TRBV20-1 with TRBJ1-2; D gene uncertain. Deletions cut 3 bases from V and 4 bases from J, with 18 bases between. The CDR3 sequence is 15 residues long. CDR1 and CDR2 (germline): DFQATT, SNEGSKA (reference sequence). The CDR3 coding sequence is TGCAGTGCTAGCCGTTACACAGAAATCGCCTATGGCTACACCTTC. Translated: CSASRYTEIAYGYTF.

The sample holds many counts of this clonotype. The chain has TRBV5-1 and TRBJ2-5; 7 positions match TRBD2. V shed 1 base and J 4 bases; nucleotides not matched to a gene: 1. Germline values: CDR1 SGHRS, CDR2 YFSETQ. CDR3 length equals 13 residues. The CDR3 region is CASSLWEGETQYF. DNA of the CDR3: TGCGCCAGCAGCTTGTGGGAGGGAGAGACCCAGTACTTC.

Of note for this clonotype: A much more abundant neighbour one base away suggests this may be a read error. This CDR3 is missing its conserved last phenylalanine or tryptophan, likely due to a read error. The CDR3, as DNA: TGTGCCAGCACGGAGTCAGTTAACACTGAAGCTTTCTCT. It encodes CASTESVNTEAFS. This chain joins TRBV6-1 and TRBJ1-1; no definite D call. The germline CDR1 and CDR2 sequences are MNHNS and SASEGT. V lost 7 bases and J 2 bases, leaving 11 bases between the germline ends. This CDR3 contains 13 residues.

The rearrangement joins TRBV29-1 to TRBJ1-2; 7 bases line up with TRBD1. This CDR3 is built from 13 residues. The junction had 3 bases not matched to a gene; V was cut back by 5 bases and J by 0 bases. Germline V gene sequence: CDR1 SQVTM, CDR2 ANQGSEA. CDR3 DNA sequence: TGCAGCGTTACAGGGGCAACTAACTATGGCTACACCTTC. The encoded protein is CSVTGATNYGYTF. The variable domain in full, completed from reference TRBV29-1 and TRBJ1-2, reads SAVISQKPSRDICQRGTSLTIQCQVDSQVTMMFWYRQQPGQSLTLIATANQGSEATYESGFVIDKFPISRPNLTFSTLTVSNMSPEDSSIYLCSVTGATNYGYTFGSGTRLTVV.

J is TRBJ1-2 and V is TRBV15, with D uncertain. V was cut by 3 bases and J by 6 bases, with 14 bases left in between. The CDR3 has 14 amino acids. Germline CDR1 reads LNHNV; CDR2 reads YYDKDF (reference sequence). The CDR3 reads CATSRKGMWDGYTF. DNA for the CDR3: TGTGCCACCAGCAGGAAAGGGATGTGGGATGGCTACACCTTC.

Concerning this clonotype itself: This clone may be a read error of a much larger clone one base away. No DNA is shown, since the ends of the CDR3 on it are uncertain; the CDR3 is the one TCRdb lists. V usage is TRBV11-2 and J usage is TRBJ2-7; the DNA was not compared with TRBD2, the D call given in the table. The CDR3 spans 17 amino acids, including both terminal residues. Germline V gene sequence: CDR1 SGHAT, CDR2 FQNNGV. The CDR3 loop reads CASSFGAWASGAPERYF.

This clonotype showed up just a few times. The chain carries TRBV5-1 and TRBJ2-1; D may be TRBD2 (6 bases). Germline V gene sequence: CDR1 SGHRS, CDR2 YFSETQ. V shed 0 bases and J shed 7 bases, with 23 bases lying between them. CDR3 length equals 18 residues. Here the CDR3 reads CASSLGGSYSGSLNEQFF. The CDR3 coding sequence is TGCGCCAGCAGCTTGGGCGGAAGTTATTCCGGGAGTTTAAATGAGCAGTTCTTC.

This clonotype has ten or more counts. The V gene is TRBV9, the J gene TRBJ1-3, with no clear D. The CDR3 totals 13 residues. The ends were cut back, 1 base at V and 4 bases at J, with 6 bases in the middle. CDR1 is SGDLS, CDR2 YYNGEE, per germline. The CDR3 sequence: CASSVQPGNTIYF. The DNA of the CDR3 is TGTGCCAGCAGCGTACAGCCCGGAAACACCATATATTTT.

This clonotype occurred many times. This chain connects TRBV7-9 to TRBJ1-4; D remains unclear. The CDR3 sequence is 12 residues long. Germline loops: CDR1 SEHNR, CDR2 FQNEAQ (reference sequence). Trimming shortened V by 5 bases and J by 7 bases, and 8 bases separated the two germline ends. DNA of the CDR3: TGTGCCAGCAGCAAAGGGAGTGAAAAACTGTTTTTT. This gives the protein CASSKGSEKLFF.

In regard to this clonotype: A junction end diverges from the germline sequence, so it may reflect a read error. J is TRBJ1-1 and V is TRBV5-1; D gene unclear. The CDR3 runs 12 residues. CDR1 is SGHRS and CDR2 is YFSETQ in the germline V gene. The DNA of the CDR3 is TGCGCCAGCAGTTTGGAGGAGACTGGAGCTTTCTTT. Translating it yields CASSLEETGAFF.

The rearrangement uses TRBV19 and TRBJ2-1; no clear D. The CDR3 extends over 15 amino acids. Trimming left V 5 bases short and J 2 bases short, with 13 bases between. CDR1 LNHDA and CDR2 SQIVND come from the germline V gene (reference sequence). The CDR3 loop is CASSLTFEPYNEQFF. DNA for the CDR3: TGTGCCAGTAGTCTTACCTTCGAGCCCTACAATGAGCAGTTCTTC.

A remark on this clonotype: Germline is not matched at one junction end, which may reflect a read error. The chain employs TRBV4-2 and TRBJ1-2, with no clear D. Germline-derived CDR1 and CDR2 are LGHNA and YNFKEQ. The CDR3 extends over 16 amino acids. DNA of the CDR3: TGTGCCAGCAGCCAACAACCGAGTGGGTTAAACTATGGCCACACCTTC. The encoded protein is CASSQQPSGLNYGHTF.

Concerning this clonotype: Since a much larger clone is just one base distant, this may be a read error. The rearrangement uses TRBV27 and TRBJ2-7; maybe TRBD2 (6 bases). Germline V lookup: CDR1 MNHEY, CDR2 SMNVEV (reference sequence). The length of the CDR3 is 15 residues. The CDR3 protein is CASSFGGQGSYERYF. The CDR3 DNA is TGTGCCAGCAGTTTTGGAGGGCAGGGCTCCTACGAGCGGTACTTC.

The chain combines TRBV29-1 with TRBJ2-3, with TRBD2 as a possible D gene (8 bases). Germline V CDR1 and CDR2: SQVTM, ANQGSEA. V gave up 6 bases and J gave up 11 bases, with 24 bases separating them. The CDR3 is made up of 14 amino acids. CDR3 in amino acids: CSVIAGQSGDEQYF. CDR3 nucleotide sequence: TGCAGCGTCATAGCGGGACAGAGTGGGGATGAGCAGTATTTT.

The gene calls are TRBV7-9 and TRBJ1-1; tentative D call: TRBD1 (5 bases). The ends were cut back, 0 bases at V and 4 bases at J, with 12 bases in the middle. The length of the CDR3 is 15 residues. The germline CDR1 and CDR2 sequences are SEHNR and FQNEAQ (reference sequence). CDR3 coding DNA: TGTGCCAGCAGCTTAGCGCTGGCAGGGACCACTGAAGCTTTCTTT. Its protein product is CASSLALAGTTEAFF.

The chain recombines TRBV5-1 with TRBJ2-7; D is uncertain. The germline V gene has CDR1 SGHRS and CDR2 YFSETQ. The V and J ends lost 2 bases and 3 bases respectively, with 9 bases between them. This CDR3 contains 13 residues. CDR3 nucleotides: TGCGCCAGCAGCTTTAGGTCTATCTACGAGCAGTACTTC. Protein product: CASSFRSIYEQYF.

This clonotype was counted ten times or more. V usage is TRBV2 and J usage is TRBJ1-6; 11 bases match TRBD1. V lost 2 bases to trimming and J lost 11 bases; unmatched junction nucleotides: 2. This CDR3 is 14 amino acids long. Germline V gene sequence: CDR1 SNHLY, CDR2 FYNNEI. The CDR3 coding sequence is TGTGCCAGCAGTGAAAGGGACAGGGGGACACCCCTCCACTTT. Amino acid sequence: CASSERDRGTPLHF.

In its sample, this clonotype was seen many times. This sequence joins TRBV2 and TRBJ1-5; unclear D gene. The V gene's germline CDR1 is SNHLY and CDR2 FYNNEI. Trimming cost V 8 bases and J 2 bases, with 13 bases left between them. The CDR3 has 14 amino acids. The CDR3 bases are TGTGCCAGCGTCTTGGACCGGGGCAATCAGCCCCAGCATTTT. This encodes CASVLDRGNQPQHF.

The CDR3: CASSPDGSSYNEQFF. The CDR3 bases are TGCGCCAGCAGCCCGGACGGTAGCTCCTACAATGAGCAGTTCTTC. The rearrangement joins TRBV5-1 to TRBJ2-1; D remains ambiguous. V gave up 4 bases and J gave up 0 bases, with 11 bases separating them. There are 15 residues in the CDR3. Germline assignment: CDR1 SGHRS and CDR2 YFSETQ.

The J gene is TRBJ2-5, the V gene TRBV7-7, with 9 bases aligning to TRBD1. The V segment lost 5 bases and the J segment 5 bases; nucleotides outside the gene matches: 3. This CDR3 is built from 13 residues. Germline V gives CDR1 SSHAT, CDR2 FNYEAQ (reference sequence). The CDR3 DNA reads TGTGCCAGCAGCGCACAGGGGGCTGAGACCCAGTACTTC. This codes for CASSAQGAETQYF.

The chain employs TRBV6-1 and TRBJ1-1; D remains ambiguous. The V end was cut by 7 bases, the J end by 4 bases, with 22 bases between. Per the germline V gene, CDR1 is MNHNS and CDR2 is SASEGT. The CDR3 runs 16 residues. The chain's CDR3 is CASKPFRYRATTEAFF. CDR3 nucleotide sequence: TGTGCCAGCAAACCCTTCCGTTATCGGGCTACCACTGAAGCTTTCTTT.

J is TRBJ1-2 and V is TRBV29-1, with TRBD1 matching 7 bases. V was pared by 3 bases and J by 3 bases, with 10 bases of the junction left unmatched. The CDR3 spans 15 residues. Germline-derived CDR1 and CDR2 are SQVTM and ANQGSEA. The CDR3 region is CSVDPGGGGHYGYTF. The CDR3 DNA reads as TGCAGCGTTGACCCGGGGGGAGGGGGCCACTATGGCTACACCTTC.

This clonotype was picked up many times. CDR3 loop: CASSLGRGGYGYTF. The CDR3 nucleotides read TGCGCCAGCAGCCTAGGACGTGGTGGCTATGGCTACACCTTC. The genes are TRBV5-1 and TRBJ1-2; D unresolved. The CDR3 has 14 residues. The V end lost 4 bases, the J end lost 4 bases, and 14 bases lay between the germline ends. Germline CDR1 and CDR2: SGHRS and YFSETQ. Variable domain in full (rest from reference TRBV5-1 and TRBJ1-2): KAGVTQTPRYLIKTRGQQVTLSCSPISGHRSVSWYQQTPGQGLQFLFEYFSETQRNKGNFPGRFSGRQFSNSRSEMNVSTLELGDSALYLCASSLGRGGYGYTFGSGTRLTVV.

This clonotype was seen ten or more times. The chain recombines TRBV30 with TRBJ1-2; no clear D gene. Germline CDR1 GTSNPN, CDR2 SVGIG (reference sequence). The CDR3 has 14 amino acids. Trimming cost V 4 bases and J 7 bases, with 19 bases left between them. The CDR3 sequence: CAWKLGTRMSGYTF. The CDR3 DNA sequence: TGTGCCTGGAAGTTGGGCACTCGGATGTCTGGCTACACCTTC.